The T cell receptor (beta chain) described here comes from a study of T cell responses to AZD1222 COVID-19 vaccine. A note on this clone: Antigen specificity is unknown.

The germline V and J ends were trimmed by 5 bases and 3 bases, with 13 bases remaining between them. This CDR3 contains 14 residues. CDR1 is SGHNT and CDR2 is YENEEA in the germline V gene. Produced via immunoSEQ multiplex PCR; TCRdb's table is partial and in-frame only. The sample holds about 190,000 clones, 87% seen once. The study's findings and limits: Spike was spanned by vaccine-associated CD4 TCRs, with dominance at 160-218 and 743-854. Targeting of unmutated variant regions was reportedly seen in nearly half of spike-specific TCRs. Baseline seropositivity occurred in only six or seven AZD1222 recipients.

This receptor was taken from an adult in good health. This chain links TRBV11-3 with TRBJ2-5; weak D call: TRBD2 (7 bases). Sequencing used peripheral blood, obtained on day 0 of MenACWY control vaccination. Written as DNA, the CDR3 is TGTGCCAGCAGCCTAGGGGGGGGTAAAGAGACCCAGTACTTC. It specifies CASSLGGGKETQYF.